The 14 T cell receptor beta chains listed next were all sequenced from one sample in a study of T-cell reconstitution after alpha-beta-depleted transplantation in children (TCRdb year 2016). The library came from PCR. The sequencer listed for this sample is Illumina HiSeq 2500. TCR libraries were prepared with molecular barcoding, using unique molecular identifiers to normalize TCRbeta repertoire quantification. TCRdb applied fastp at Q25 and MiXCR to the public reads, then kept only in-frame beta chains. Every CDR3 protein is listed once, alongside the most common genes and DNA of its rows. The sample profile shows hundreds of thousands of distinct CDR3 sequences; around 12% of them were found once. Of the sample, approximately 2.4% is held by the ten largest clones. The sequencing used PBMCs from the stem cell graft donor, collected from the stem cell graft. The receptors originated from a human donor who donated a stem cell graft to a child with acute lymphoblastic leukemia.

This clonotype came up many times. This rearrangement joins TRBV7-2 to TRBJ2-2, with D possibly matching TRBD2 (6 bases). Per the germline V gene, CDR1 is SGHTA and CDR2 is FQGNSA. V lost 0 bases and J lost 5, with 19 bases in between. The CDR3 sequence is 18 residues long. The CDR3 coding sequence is TGTGCCAGCAGCTTAGCGGTGTGGGGAGCGGCGGGGACCGGGGAGCTGTTTTTT. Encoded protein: CASSLAVWGAAGTGELFF.

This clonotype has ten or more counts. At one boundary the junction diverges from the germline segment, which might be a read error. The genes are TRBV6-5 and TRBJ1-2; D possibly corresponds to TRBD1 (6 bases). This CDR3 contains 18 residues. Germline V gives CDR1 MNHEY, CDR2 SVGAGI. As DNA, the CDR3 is TGTGCCAGCACTTACCCCACAGGGCCCAAGGTCAGCAACTATGGCTACACCTTC. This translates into CASTYPTGPKVSNYGYTF.

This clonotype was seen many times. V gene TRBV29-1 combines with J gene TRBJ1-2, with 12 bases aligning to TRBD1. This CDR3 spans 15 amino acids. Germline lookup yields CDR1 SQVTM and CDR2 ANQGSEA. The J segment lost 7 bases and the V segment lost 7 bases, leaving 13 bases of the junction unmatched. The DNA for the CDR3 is TGCAGCGCCAGATCTCCGGGACAGGGGGCGGCTGGCTACACCTTC. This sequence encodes CSARSPGQGAAGYTF.

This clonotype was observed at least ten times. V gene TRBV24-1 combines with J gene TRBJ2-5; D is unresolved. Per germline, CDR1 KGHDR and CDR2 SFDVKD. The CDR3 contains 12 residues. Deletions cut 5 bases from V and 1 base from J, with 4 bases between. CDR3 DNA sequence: TGTGCCACCAGTGGGTCCCAAGAGACCCAGTACTTC. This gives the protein CATSGSQETQYF.

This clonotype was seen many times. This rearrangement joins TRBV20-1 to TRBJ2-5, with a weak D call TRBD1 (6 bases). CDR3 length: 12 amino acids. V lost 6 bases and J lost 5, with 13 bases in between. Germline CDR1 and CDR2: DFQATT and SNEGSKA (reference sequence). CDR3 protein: CSARGRRETQYF. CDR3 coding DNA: TGCAGTGCCAGGGGCAGGAGGGAGACCCAGTACTTC.

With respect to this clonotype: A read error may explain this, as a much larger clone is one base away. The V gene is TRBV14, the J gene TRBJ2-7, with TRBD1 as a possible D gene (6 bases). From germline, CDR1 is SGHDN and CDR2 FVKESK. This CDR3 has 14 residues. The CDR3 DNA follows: TGTGACAGCAGCTTTCGGGACACTCCCTACGAGCAGTACTTC. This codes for CDSSFRDTPYEQYF.

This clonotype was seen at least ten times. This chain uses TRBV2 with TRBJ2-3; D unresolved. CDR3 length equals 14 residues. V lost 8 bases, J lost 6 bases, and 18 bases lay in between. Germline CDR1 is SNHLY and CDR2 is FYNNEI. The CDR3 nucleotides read TGTGCCAGCGGGGAAGGAGTAAAGACGGATACGCAGTATTTT. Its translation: CASGEGVKTDTQYF.

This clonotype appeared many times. The CDR3: CASSLGQGGTNEKLFF. CDR3 nucleotides: TGTGCCAGCAGTTTAGGACAGGGGGGGACTAATGAAAAACTGTTTTTT. The chain carries TRBV12-3 or TRBV12-4 and TRBJ1-4; 9 bases match TRBD1. The J segment lost 2 bases and the V segment lost 1 base, leaving 2 bases of the junction unmatched. This CDR3 is built from 16 residues.

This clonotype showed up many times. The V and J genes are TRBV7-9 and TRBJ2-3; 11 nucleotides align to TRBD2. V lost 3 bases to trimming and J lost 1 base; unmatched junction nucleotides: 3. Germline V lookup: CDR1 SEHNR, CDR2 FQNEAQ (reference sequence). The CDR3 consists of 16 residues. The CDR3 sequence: CASSFGSGRGTDTQYF. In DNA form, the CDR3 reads TGTGCCAGCAGCTTCGGTAGCGGGAGGGGCACAGATACGCAGTATTTT. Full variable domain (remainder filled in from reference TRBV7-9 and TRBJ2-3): DTGVSQNPRHKITKRGQNVTFRCDPISEHNRLYWYRQTLGQGPEFLTYFQNEAQLEKSRLLSDRFSAERPKGSFSTLEIQRTEQGDSAMYLCASSFGSGRGTDTQYFGPGTRLTVL.

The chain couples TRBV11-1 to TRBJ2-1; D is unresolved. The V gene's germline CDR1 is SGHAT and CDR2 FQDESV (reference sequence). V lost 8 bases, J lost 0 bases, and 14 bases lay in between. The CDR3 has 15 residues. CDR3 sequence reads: CASGVSENSYNEQFF. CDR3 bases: TGTGCCAGCGGTGTGAGCGAAAACTCCTACAATGAGCAGTTCTTC.

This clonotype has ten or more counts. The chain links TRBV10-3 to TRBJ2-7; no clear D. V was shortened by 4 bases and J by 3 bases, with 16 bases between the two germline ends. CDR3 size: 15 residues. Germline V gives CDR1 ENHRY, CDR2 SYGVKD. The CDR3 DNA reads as TGTGCCATCAGTGTAGACCCGAGCGTCCACTACGAGCAGTACTTC. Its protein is CAISVDPSVHYEQYF.

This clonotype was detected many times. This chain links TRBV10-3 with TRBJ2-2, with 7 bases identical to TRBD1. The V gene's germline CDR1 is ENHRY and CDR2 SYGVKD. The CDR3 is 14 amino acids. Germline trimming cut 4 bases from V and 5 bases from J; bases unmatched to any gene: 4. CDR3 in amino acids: CAISGDRDTGELFF. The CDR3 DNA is TGTGCCATCAGTGGCGACAGGGATACCGGGGAGCTGTTTTTT.

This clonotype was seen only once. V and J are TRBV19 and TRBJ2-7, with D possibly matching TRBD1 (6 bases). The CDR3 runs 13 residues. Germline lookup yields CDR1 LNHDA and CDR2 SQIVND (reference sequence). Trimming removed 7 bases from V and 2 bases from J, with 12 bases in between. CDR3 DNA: TGTGCCAGTAATCCAGCAGGGGCCTACGAGCAGTACTTC. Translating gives CASNPAGAYEQYF.

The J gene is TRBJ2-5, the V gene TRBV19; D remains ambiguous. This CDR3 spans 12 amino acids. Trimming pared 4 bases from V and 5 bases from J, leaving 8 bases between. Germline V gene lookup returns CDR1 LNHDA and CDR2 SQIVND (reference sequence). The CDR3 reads CASSNPPETQYF. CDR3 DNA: TGTGCCAGTAGTAACCCTCCGGAGACCCAGTACTTC. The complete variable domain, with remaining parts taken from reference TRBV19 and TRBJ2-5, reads DGGITQSPKYLFRKEGQNVTLSCEQNLNHDAMYWYRQDPGQGLRLIYYSQIVNDFQKGDIAEGYSVSREKKESFPLTVTSAQKNPTAFYLCASSNPPETQYFGPGTRLLVL.